Each of the 7 T cell receptor beta chains below was sequenced from the same sample in a study of T cells in narcolepsy. Profiling relied on immunoSEQ multiplex PCR, and the TCRdb table lists in-frame clones only, not all of them. The repertoire has tens of thousands of clones, 80% to 90% of them found once; the top ten carry approximately 1.3%. Material for sequencing was CD45RA- memory CD4+ T cells from PBMCs. The source of these receptors is a human donor with narcolepsy.

The chain uses TRBV7-6 and TRBJ1-1; D perhaps matches TRBD1 (5 bases). Germline assignment: CDR1 SGHVS and CDR2 FNYEAQ. This CDR3 is 13 amino acids long. The V end lost 2 bases, the J end lost 6 bases, and 10 bases lay between the germline ends. The CDR3 reads CASSLKGAAEAFF. Here the CDR3 DNA reads TGTGCCAGCAGCTTAAAAGGGGCAGCTGAAGCTTTCTTT.

The rearrangement uses TRBV6-1 and TRBJ1-1, with D hard to call. Deletions cut 1 base from V and 9 bases from J, with 12 bases between. The CDR3 totals 13 residues. Germline V gene data show CDR1 as MNHNS and CDR2 as SASEGT. CDR3 residues: CASSEGLILKAFF. As DNA, the CDR3 is TGTGCCAGCAGTGAAGGGCTAATTCTGAAAGCTTTCTTT.

The sample holds a few counts of this clone. Distinct nucleotide sequences in the sample also encode this CDR3. The chain has TRBV14 and TRBJ1-4, with 8 positions matching TRBD1. The germline V gene encodes CDR1 SGHDN and CDR2 FVKESK. The CDR3 loop spans 15 amino acids. V lost 1 base, J lost 5 bases, and 3 bases stayed unmatched. The CDR3 protein is CASSQVDRVNEKLFF. CDR3 in DNA: TGTGCCAGCAGCCAAGTGGACAGGGTAAATGAAAAACTGTTTTTT.

The V and J genes are TRBV19 and TRBJ2-2; 14 bases agree with TRBD2. J gave up 0 bases and V 6 bases, and 9 bases lay outside the gene matches. The CDR3 contains 19 residues. Looked up from germline, CDR1 is LNHDA and CDR2 is SQIVND (reference sequence). CDR3 loop: CASSLGLAGDFANTGELFF. CDR3 sequence (DNA): TGTGCCAGTAGCCTGGGACTAGCGGGAGACTTCGCGAACACCGGGGAGCTGTTTTTT.

The chain recombines TRBV6-5 with TRBJ1-2; 10 bases agree with TRBD1. This CDR3 spans 16 amino acids. V dropped 2 bases and J dropped 5; count of bases not matched to a gene: 8. Germline-derived CDR1 and CDR2 are MNHEY and SVGAGI. The CDR3 DNA reads as TGTGCCAGCAGTTACCTCCGGACAGGGGGGGGGTATGGCTACACCTTC. It codes for CASSYLRTGGGYGYTF.

The count of this clone is one. The chain combines TRBV5-6 with TRBJ2-6; D is unclear. The germline gives CDR1 SGHDT, CDR2 YYEEEE. V was pared by 6 bases and J by 2 bases, with 6 bases between. This CDR3 spans 13 amino acids. Written as DNA, the CDR3 is TGTGCCAGCAAGGCAGCTGGGGCCAACGTCCTGACTTTC. Its protein product is CASKAAGANVLTF.

The chain uses TRBV7-2 and TRBJ2-3, with D possibly being TRBD2 (6 bases). The V gene lost 5 bases and the J gene lost 5 bases, with 14 bases spanning the gap. The CDR3 covers 14 residues. Germline values: CDR1 SGHTA, CDR2 FQGNSA. CDR3 region: CASSTRLGIDTQYF. The DNA for the CDR3 is TGTGCCAGCAGCACAAGACTAGGAATAGATACGCAGTATTTT.